This T cell receptor beta chain comes out of a study of T-cell reconstitution after alpha-beta-depleted transplantation in children. Study results and caveats: Surviving recipient T cells and thymic progenitors underlay high day-60 TCRbeta diversity in some patients. Reports say that about two months after transplant, the alpha-beta T cells came out of several hundred graft clones that had expanded. T-cell counts and diversity at one year following transplant were attributed mainly to newly produced T cells.

The CDR3 runs 14 residues. CDR1 is DFQATT, CDR2 SNEGSKA, per germline (reference sequence). The ends were cut back, 4 bases at V and 2 bases at J, with 13 bases in the middle. Regarding this clonotype: What it binds is not known.

TCRbeta library preparation incorporated unique molecular identifiers. TCRdb redid the calling of the PCR reads with MiXCR, one entry per CDR3 protein. The sample records about 300,000 distinct CDR3 sequences, over 7.5% being singletons. The V gene is TRBV20-1, the J gene TRBJ2-3; the D gene could be TRBD1 or TRBD2 (5 bases each). The sample consisted of peripheral blood, taken 360 days after TCRalphabeta/CD19-depleted stem cell transplant. The origin of this receptor is a female patient aged 2-9 years who had a stem cell transplant for Fanconi anemia, so the T cells may come from the graft donor. CDR3 DNA: TGCAGTGCTACCCGGGGCGGACACACAGATACGCAGTATTTT. Amino acid sequence: CSATRGGHTDTQYF.